This T cell receptor (beta chain) was sequenced for a study of cytomegalovirus exposure and HLA in healthy donors. Study-level points and caveats: A few of the chains that were CMV-associated were confirmed in vitro to be specific for CMV antigens. Data from an earlier analysis indicated that most TCR beta V segments were productive either about 90% or about 30% of the time.

The CDR3 totals 14 residues. V was pared by 4 bases and J by 3 bases, with 12 bases between. CDR1 SNHLY and CDR2 FYNNEI come from the germline V gene. PCR amplification relied on 60 Vbeta primers (plus 13 Jbeta primers). Sequenced by immunoSEQ multiplex PCR; TCRdb stores in-frame clones only, minus some. This sample yields more than 110,000 clones, of which 75% to 80% are seen a single time; approximately 4.9% belongs to the top ten. This clone appeared once. The antigen is unknown. The sequencing sample was made of PBMCs. The gene calls are TRBV2 and TRBJ1-2, with D unclear. This sequence was found in a woman in her fifties or sixties in good health and CMV-seronegative. This CDR3 is CASSAPSGDYGYTF. The CDR3 DNA reads as TGTGCCAGCAGTGCACCTAGCGGAGACTATGGCTACACCTTC.